Each of the 20 T cell receptor beta chains below was sequenced from the same sample in a study of type 1 regulatory T cells. TCRdb used MiXCR to reprocess the reads, holding one entry per CDR3 protein. The data show about 62,000 distinct CDR3 sequences, with roughly 60% seen just once and about 2% held by the top ten. No antigen has been identified for these receptors. Sequenced sample: cultured non-Tr1 T cells, either the whole culture or a sorted T cell fraction (not recorded which). The receptors shown here come from a human donor in good health.

The V gene is TRBV10-2, the J gene TRBJ1-1; D unresolved. Trimming shortened V by 4 bases and J by 2 bases, and 8 bases separated the two germline ends. Per the germline V gene, CDR1 is WSHSY and CDR2 is SAAADI. This CDR3 region has 13 residues. CDR3 nucleotide sequence: TGCGCCAGCAGTGTGGGCGGAAACACTGAAGCTTTCTTT. This encodes CASSVGGNTEAFF.

This clonotype showed up just once. The V gene is TRBV12-3 or TRBV12-4, the J gene TRBJ1-5; D is ambiguous. The CDR3 length is 14 residues. V lost 5 bases, J lost 3 bases, and 11 bases lay in between. The CDR3 DNA reads as TGTGCCAGCAGTATAAGCGCTATCAATCAGCCCCAGCATTTT. Its protein product is CASSISAINQPQHF.

This clonotype ranks as medium-sized (0.01 to 0.1%). The rearrangement joins TRBV6-4 to TRBJ2-3; 11 bases align to TRBD2. The CDR3 sequence is 15 residues long. V lost 4 bases to trimming and J lost 2 bases; unmatched junction nucleotides: 2. Germline loops: CDR1 MRHNA, CDR2 SNTAGT. CDR3 in DNA: TGTGCCAGCAGTGGACTAGCGGGAACCACAGATACGCAGTATTTT. Translated: CASSGLAGTTDTQYF.

The V call is TRBV12-3 or TRBV12-4, the J call TRBJ2-3; D is unresolved. This CDR3 is built from 15 residues. The V end was cut by 5 bases, the J end by 0 bases, with 12 bases between. The CDR3 region has the DNA TGTGCCAGCAGTCGAATCGGGTTGAGCACAGATACGCAGTATTTT. It yields the protein CASSRIGLSTDTQYF.

V usage is TRBV6-1 and J usage is TRBJ2-3; D is uncertain. V was pared by 2 bases and J by 2 bases, with 5 bases between. The CDR3 consists of 13 residues. Looked up from germline, CDR1 is MNHNS and CDR2 is SASEGT. The CDR3 is CASSELNTDTQYF. CDR3 bases: TGTGCCAGCAGTGAACTTAACACAGATACGCAGTATTTT.

V is TRBV7-8 and J is TRBJ2-7; D is unclear. CDR1 is SGHVS and CDR2 is FQNEAQ in the germline V gene. V was pared by 0 bases and J by 6 bases, with 12 bases between. This CDR3 comprises 14 residues. CDR3 bases: TGTGCCAGCAGCTTAGCAGGGATAATCGGCGAGCAGTACTTC. It translates to CASSLAGIIGEQYF.

The CDR3 sequence is CATSDPGPTDTQYF. CDR3 DNA sequence: TGTGCCACCAGTGATCCGGGACCAACAGATACGCAGTATTTT. The chain is built from TRBV24-1 and TRBJ2-3; possibly TRBD1 or TRBD2 for D (5 bases each). The germline V gene has CDR1 KGHDR and CDR2 SFDVKD. The CDR3 is made up of 14 amino acids. Trimming shortened V by 3 bases and J by 3 bases, and 9 bases separated the two germline ends.

Here the CDR3 reads CASSSGLAAETQYF. The CDR3 DNA reads TGCGCCAGCAGCAGCGGACTAGCGGCAGAGACCCAGTACTTC. This chain uses TRBV5-1 with TRBJ2-5; TRBD2 matches at 10 bases. Per germline, CDR1 SGHRS and CDR2 YFSETQ. The CDR3 length is 14 residues. The junction had 4 bases not matched to a gene; V was cut back by 4 bases and J by 4 bases.

V gene TRBV4-1 combines with J gene TRBJ1-2, with D uncertain. CDR3 length: 15 amino acids. Germline CDR1 MGHRA, CDR2 YSYEKL. V lost 2 bases and J 4 bases, leaving 14 bases between the germline ends. The CDR3 DNA reads TGCGCCAGCAGCCAACTCACAAAAGACGGCTATGGCTACACCTTC. This encodes CASSQLTKDGYGYTF.

J is TRBJ2-7 and V is TRBV11-2, with TRBD2 matching over 9 bases. V was clipped by 6 bases and J by 4 bases; unmatched bases: 10. Germline loops: CDR1 SGHAT, CDR2 FQNNGV. This CDR3 contains 15 residues. Written as DNA, the CDR3 is TGTGCCAGCAGTTCCAGTAGCGGGGGCCTGTACGAGCAGTACTTC. It translates to CASSSSSGGLYEQYF. The complete variable domain, with remaining parts taken from reference TRBV11-2 and TRBJ2-7, reads EAGVAQSPRYKIIEKRQSVAFWCNPISGHATLYWYQQILGQGPKLLIQFQNNGVVDDSQLPKDRFSAERLKGVDSTLKIQPAKLEDSAVYLCASSSSSGGLYEQYFGPGTRLTVT.

V is TRBV18 and J is TRBJ2-1; weak D call: TRBD2 (5 bases). Germline V CDR1 and CDR2: KGHSH, LQKENI. V lost 4 bases and J 12 bases, leaving 13 bases between the germline ends. The CDR3 spans 12 residues. This CDR3 is CASSRSDWWQFF. Here the CDR3 DNA reads TGTGCCAGCTCACGATCGGACTGGTGGCAGTTCTTC.

This clonotype is a singleton in its sample. The gene calls are TRBV7-3 and TRBJ2-2; 7 bases line up with TRBD2. From germline, CDR1 is SGHTA and CDR2 FQGTGA. V was clipped by 5 bases and J by 5 bases; unmatched bases: 11. This CDR3 comprises 16 residues. In DNA form, the CDR3 reads TGTGCCAGCAGCGCCCCGGCCCGGCGGGGGACCGGGGAGCTGTTTTTT. It specifies CASSAPARRGTGELFF.

The chain employs TRBV7-9 and TRBJ2-1, with TRBD2 matching 15 bases. The CDR3 has 17 amino acids. V lost 5 bases and J lost 3; bases outside the gene matches: 5. From germline, CDR1 is SEHNR and CDR2 FQNEAQ (reference sequence). The CDR3 reads CASSVGLAGGLYNEQFF. CDR3 nucleotide sequence: TGTGCCAGCAGCGTTGGACTAGCGGGAGGGCTCTACAATGAGCAGTTCTTC.

The V call is TRBV6-5, the J call TRBJ2-7; no definite D call. V lost 6 bases and J lost 4, with 19 bases in between. Germline V gene sequence: CDR1 MNHEY, CDR2 SVGAGI. The CDR3 runs to 15 residues. The CDR3 region is CASRAGSLRPYEQYF. The CDR3 nucleotides read TGTGCCAGCAGAGCCGGGTCCTTACGACCTTACGAGCAGTACTTC.

The chain links TRBV4-2 to TRBJ2-7, with 7 positions matching TRBD1. J gave up 4 bases and V 1 base, and 7 bases lay outside the gene matches. CDR3 length: 15 amino acids. Germline loops: CDR1 LGHNA, CDR2 YNFKEQ. CDR3 amino acids: CASSQGGQNSYEQYF. CDR3 DNA: TGTGCCAGCAGCCAAGGGGGACAGAATTCTTACGAGCAGTACTTC.

This clonotype was detected a few times. The chain employs TRBV9 and TRBJ2-5, with TRBD2 matching over 8 bases. CDR3 length: 14 amino acids. Trimming at V came to 3 bases and at J to 1 base, leaving 2 bases not matched to a gene. Germline loops: CDR1 SGDLS, CDR2 YYNGEE. This CDR3 is CASSAGTSQETQYF. CDR3 DNA sequence: TGTGCCAGCAGCGCCGGGACTAGCCAAGAGACCCAGTACTTC.

J is TRBJ2-5 and V is TRBV24-1; 11 positions match TRBD1. Germline values: CDR1 KGHDR, CDR2 SFDVKD. There are 17 residues in the CDR3. The ends lost 5 bases at V and 4 bases at J; junction bases unmatched: 11. The DNA of the CDR3 is TGTGCCACCAGTGGAGGCCGGGACAGGGGGAATGGAGAGACCCAGTACTTC. This gives the protein CATSGGRDRGNGETQYF.

The CDR3 region is CASSQSTNEKLFF. The CDR3 DNA follows: TGCGCCAGCAGTCAGTCAACTAATGAAAAACTGTTTTTT. J is TRBJ1-4 and V is TRBV5-1; D remains ambiguous. Germline assignment: CDR1 SGHRS and CDR2 YFSETQ. CDR3 length: 13 amino acids. Between the trimmed V and J ends, which lost 5 bases and 0 bases, there was a span of 5 bases.

The rearrangement uses TRBV27 and TRBJ2-3; D ambiguous. CDR1 and CDR2 from the germline V gene are MNHEY and SMNVEV (reference sequence). V lost 0 bases to trimming and J lost 5 bases, with 9 bases between them. There are 14 residues in the CDR3. The CDR3 nucleotides read TGTGCCAGCAGTTTATCTACCGATGGAGATACGCAGTATTTT. It specifies CASSLSTDGDTQYF.

The chain carries TRBV7-9 and TRBJ2-7, with D perhaps matching TRBD2 (6 bases). Germline CDR1 SEHNR, CDR2 FQNEAQ (reference sequence). The V and J ends lost 1 base and 0 bases respectively, with 16 bases between them. The CDR3 is 17 residues long. This CDR3 is CASSLESSVLSSYEQYF. CDR3 nucleotides: TGTGCCAGCAGCTTAGAGTCTAGCGTCCTGAGCTCCTACGAGCAGTACTTC. The full variable domain, in which reference TRBV7-9 and TRBJ2-7 provide the parts outside the CDR3, is DTGVSQNPRHKITKRGQNVTFRCDPISEHNRLYWYRQTLGQGPEFLTYFQNEAQLEKSRLLSDRFSAERPKGSFSTLEIQRTEQGDSAMYLCASSLESSVLSSYEQYFGPGTRLTVT.